The clone carrying this T cell receptor beta chain was counted between two and nine times. Its matching antigen is unknown. The CDR3 runs to 15 residues. Germline assignment: CDR1 GTSNPN and CDR2 SVGIG (reference sequence). Trimming cost V 4 bases and J 4 bases, with 17 bases left between them. The source of the sample is a study of beta chain features in type 1 diabetes. Overall study: The patient and healthy donor groups were comparable for age, gender and cell yields.

Findings and limits, study-wide: A definitive answer on HLA type influencing TCRB rearrangement was not reached here. Type 1 diabetes patients had moderately but significantly shorter TCRB CDR3s in all four CD4+ subsets.

Expressed TCRB transcripts were sequenced because the isolated RNA had all been reverse transcribed beforehand. Roughly 3.6 million reads was the average for naive, central memory and regulatory T cell samples. Repertoires were generated with immunoSEQ multiplex PCR, while TCRdb's copy carries only in-frame clones and drops some. The data hold fewer than 550,000 clones, with approximately 10% observed a single time. What was sequenced was naive CD4+ T cells from blood. The V call is TRBV30, the J call TRBJ1-5; the D gene is possibly TRBD1 (5 bases). This receptor was taken from a woman in her late teens or twenties in good health. CDR3 sequence (DNA): TGTGCCTGGACTCCCCGTGGGGGAGTAAATCAGCCCCAGCATTTT. Amino acids: CAWTPRGGVNQPQHF.